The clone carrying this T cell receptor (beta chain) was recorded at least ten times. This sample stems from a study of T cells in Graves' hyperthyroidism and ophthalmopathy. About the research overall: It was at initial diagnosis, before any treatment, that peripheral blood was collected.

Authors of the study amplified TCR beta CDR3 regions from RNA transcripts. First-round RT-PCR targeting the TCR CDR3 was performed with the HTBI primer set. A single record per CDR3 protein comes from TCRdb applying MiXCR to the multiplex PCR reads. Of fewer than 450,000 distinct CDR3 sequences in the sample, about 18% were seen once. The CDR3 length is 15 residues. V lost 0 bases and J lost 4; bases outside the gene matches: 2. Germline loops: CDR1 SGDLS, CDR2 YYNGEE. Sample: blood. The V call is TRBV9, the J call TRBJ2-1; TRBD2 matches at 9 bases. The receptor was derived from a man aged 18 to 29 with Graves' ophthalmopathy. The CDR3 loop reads CASSVGLADYNEQFF. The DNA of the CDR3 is TGTGCCAGCAGCGTAGGACTAGCGGATTACAATGAGCAGTTCTTC.